A selection of T cell receptor beta chains follows, all from one sample in a study of identical twins. TCRdb recomputed calls from the 5' RACE reads with MiXCR, one row per CDR3 protein. The sample shows 350,000 to 450,000 distinct CDR3 sequences, approximately 17% of them seen only once. Sequencing was done on a sample of naive T cells sorted from blood. The receptors here all came from a man aged 50 to 60 in good health. Both conserved end residues are part of each CDR3. Each record gives: CDR3 protein, CDR3 DNA, J gene, V gene, clone size, D gene. The D gene is left open where the match is weak. Not all rows give a size; the values are once, few, many and, for expanded clones, a class.

CASSYGGLITEAFF | TGTGCCAGCAGTTACGGGGGGCTGATCACTGAAGCTTTCTTT | TRBJ1-1 | TRBV6-2/TRBV6-3 | . | .
CASSNGQSTGELFF | TGTGCCAGTAGTAACGGACAGTCCACCGGGGAGCTGTTTTTT | TRBJ2-2 | TRBV19 | . | .
CASSFGRGTEAFF | TGTGCCAGCAGTTTCGGCAGGGGAACTGAAGCTTTCTTT | TRBJ1-1 | TRBV12-3/TRBV12-4 | few | .
CAIRPGGSQETQYF | TGTGCCATCAGACCCGGGGGCTCCCAAGAGACCCAGTACTTC | TRBJ2-5 | TRBV10-3 | . | .
CASSSLMGGTEAFF | TGTGCCAGCAGCTCCCTGATGGGGGGCACTGAAGCTTTCTTT | TRBJ1-1 | TRBV12-3/TRBV12-4 | many | .
CASSVVPRRGQNGELFF | TGTGCCAGCAGCGTAGTACCTAGGAGGGGGCAGAACGGGGAGCTGTTTTTT | TRBJ2-2 | TRBV11-2 | few | .
CASSKQGGGGEKLFF | TGTGCCAGCAGTAAGCAGGGCGGCGGGGGAGAAAAACTGTTTTTT | TRBJ1-4 | TRBV11-2 | . | .
CASSEARWNTEAFF | TGTGCCAGCAGTGAAGCGCGGTGGAACACTGAAGCTTTCTTT | TRBJ1-1 | TRBV6-1 | . | .
CAISESGQGYEQYF | TGTGCCATCAGTGAGTCTGGACAGGGCTACGAGCAGTACTTC | TRBJ2-7 | TRBV10-3 | . | TRBD1
CASSQDAKGGGELFF | TGTGCCAGCAGCCAAGATGCTAAGGGAGGAGGGGAGCTGTTTTTT | TRBJ2-2 | TRBV14 | . | .
CASSPRAQGAQYF | TGTGCCAGCAGCCCCCGGGCCCAAGGGGCCCAGTACTTC | TRBJ2-5 | TRBV7-9 | . | .